The entry that follows covers one T cell receptor (beta chain) sequence. This sample was included in a study of blood T cell repertoires in COVID-19. Using immunoSEQ multiplex PCR, the repertoire was profiled, and TCRdb retains in-frame clones only, with some absent. The sample includes approximately 12,000 clones, 55% to 80% of them seen just once. Germline V gives CDR1 SGHDT, CDR2 YYEEEE. This CDR3 has 15 residues. Trimming took 3 bases from V and 4 from J, leaving 16 bases between them. This rearrangement joins TRBV5-6 to TRBJ1-2; perhaps TRBD1 as D (6 bases). The sequencing sample was made of peripheral blood. This receptor was obtained from a human donor in a cohort sampled during active COVID-19. The CDR3 DNA sequence: TGTGCCAGCAGCTCTTTCAGGGGCTTGTCCTATGGCTACACCTTC. It codes for CASSSFRGLSYGYTF.